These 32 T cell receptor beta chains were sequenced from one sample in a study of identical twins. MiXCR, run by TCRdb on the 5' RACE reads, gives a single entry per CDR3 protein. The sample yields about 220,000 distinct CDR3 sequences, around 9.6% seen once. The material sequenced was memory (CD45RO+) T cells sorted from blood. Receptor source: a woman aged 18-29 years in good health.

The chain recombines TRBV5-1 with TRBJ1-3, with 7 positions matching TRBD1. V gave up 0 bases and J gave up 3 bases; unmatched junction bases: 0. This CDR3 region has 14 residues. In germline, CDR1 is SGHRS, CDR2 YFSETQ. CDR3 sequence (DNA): TGCGCCAGCAGCTTGGGACAGGGTGGAAACACCATATATTTT. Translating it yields CASSLGQGGNTIYF.

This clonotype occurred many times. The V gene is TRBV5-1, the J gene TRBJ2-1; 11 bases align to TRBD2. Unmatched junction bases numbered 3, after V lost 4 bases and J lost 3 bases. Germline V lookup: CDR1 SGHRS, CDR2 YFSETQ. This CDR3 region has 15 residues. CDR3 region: CASSAGTSGYNEQFF. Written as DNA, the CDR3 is TGCGCCAGCAGCGCCGGGACTAGCGGCTACAATGAGCAGTTCTTC.

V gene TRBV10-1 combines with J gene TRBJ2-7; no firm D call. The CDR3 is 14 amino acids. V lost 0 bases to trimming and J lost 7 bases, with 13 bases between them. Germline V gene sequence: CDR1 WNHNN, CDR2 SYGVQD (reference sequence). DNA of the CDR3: TGCGCCAGCAGTGAGTCCAGGTGGATTAGGGAGCAGTACTTC. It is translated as CASSESRWIREQYF.

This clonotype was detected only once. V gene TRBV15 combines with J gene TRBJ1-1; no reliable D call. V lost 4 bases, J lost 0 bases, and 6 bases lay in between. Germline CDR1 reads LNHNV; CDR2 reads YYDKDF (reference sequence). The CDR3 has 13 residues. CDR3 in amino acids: CATSTDVNTEAFF. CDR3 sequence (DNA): TGTGCCACCAGCACCGACGTGAACACTGAAGCTTTCTTT. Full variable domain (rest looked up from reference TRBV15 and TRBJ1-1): DAMVIQNPRYQVTQFGKPVTLSCSQTLNHNVMYWYQQKSSQAPKLLFHYYDKDFNNEADTPDNFQSRRPNTSFCFLDIRSPGLGDTAMYLCATSTDVNTEAFFGQGTRLTVV.

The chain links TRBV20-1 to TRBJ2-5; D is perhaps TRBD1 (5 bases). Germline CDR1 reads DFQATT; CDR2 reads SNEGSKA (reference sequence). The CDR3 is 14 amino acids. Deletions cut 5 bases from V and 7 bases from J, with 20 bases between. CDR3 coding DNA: TGCAGTGCTTCCCTGCAACAGGTTTTGGGGACCCAGTACTTC. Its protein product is CSASLQQVLGTQYF.

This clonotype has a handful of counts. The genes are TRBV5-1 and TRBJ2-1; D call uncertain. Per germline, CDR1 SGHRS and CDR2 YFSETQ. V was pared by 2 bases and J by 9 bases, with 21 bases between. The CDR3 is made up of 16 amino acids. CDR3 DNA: TGCGCCAGCAGCTTTTCGCCAGGCCAACCTTCCGGTGAGCAGTTCTTC. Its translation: CASSFSPGQPSGEQFF.

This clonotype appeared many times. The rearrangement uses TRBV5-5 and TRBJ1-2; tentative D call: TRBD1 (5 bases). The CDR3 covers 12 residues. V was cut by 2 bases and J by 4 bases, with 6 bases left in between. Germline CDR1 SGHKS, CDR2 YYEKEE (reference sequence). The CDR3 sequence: CASSFQGYGYTF. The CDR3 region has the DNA TGTGCCAGCAGCTTCCAGGGCTATGGCTACACCTTC.

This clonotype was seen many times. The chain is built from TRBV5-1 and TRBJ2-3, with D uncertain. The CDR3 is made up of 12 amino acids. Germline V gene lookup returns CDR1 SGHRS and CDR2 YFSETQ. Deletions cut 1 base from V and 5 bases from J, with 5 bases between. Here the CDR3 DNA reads TGCGCCAGCAGCTTGTTTGAAGATACGCAGTATTTT. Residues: CASSLFEDTQYF.

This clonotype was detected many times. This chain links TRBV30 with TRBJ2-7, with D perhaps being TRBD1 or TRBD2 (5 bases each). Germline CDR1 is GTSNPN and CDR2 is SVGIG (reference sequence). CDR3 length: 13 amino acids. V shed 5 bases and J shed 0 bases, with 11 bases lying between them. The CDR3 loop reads CAWDRDASYEQYF. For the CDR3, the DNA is TGTGCCTGGGACCGGGACGCCTCCTACGAGCAGTACTTC.

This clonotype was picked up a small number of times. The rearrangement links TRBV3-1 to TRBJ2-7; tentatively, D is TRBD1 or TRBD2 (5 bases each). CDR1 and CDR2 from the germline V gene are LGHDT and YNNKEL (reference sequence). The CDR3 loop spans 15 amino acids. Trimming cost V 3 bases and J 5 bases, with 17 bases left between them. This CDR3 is CASSHIPGPQDEQYF. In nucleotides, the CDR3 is TGTGCCAGCAGCCACATACCGGGACCCCAAGACGAGCAGTACTTC.

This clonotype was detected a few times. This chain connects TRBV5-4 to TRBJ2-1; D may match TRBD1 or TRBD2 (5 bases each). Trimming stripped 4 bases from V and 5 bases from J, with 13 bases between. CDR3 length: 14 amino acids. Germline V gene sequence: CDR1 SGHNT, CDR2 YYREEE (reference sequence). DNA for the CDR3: TGTGCCAGCAGCCCCCGGGACGGCGACAATGAGCAGTTCTTC. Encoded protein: CASSPRDGDNEQFF.

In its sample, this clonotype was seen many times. Here the CDR3 reads CASSDSSGSYNEQFF. The CDR3 nucleotides are TGTGCCAGCAGTGACTCTAGCGGGAGCTACAATGAGCAGTTCTTC. This chain uses TRBV6-4 with TRBJ2-1, with 9 bases matching TRBD2. This CDR3 region has 15 residues. Trimming removed 0 bases from V and 3 bases from J; junction bases left unmatched: 0. The germline gives CDR1 MRHNA, CDR2 SNTAGT.

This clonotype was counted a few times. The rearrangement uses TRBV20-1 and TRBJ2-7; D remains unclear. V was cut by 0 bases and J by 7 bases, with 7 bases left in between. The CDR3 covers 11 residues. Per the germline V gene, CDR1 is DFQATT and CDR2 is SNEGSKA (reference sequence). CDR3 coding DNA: TGCAGTGCTAGAGATCTAAGGGAGCAGTACTTC. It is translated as CSARDLREQYF.

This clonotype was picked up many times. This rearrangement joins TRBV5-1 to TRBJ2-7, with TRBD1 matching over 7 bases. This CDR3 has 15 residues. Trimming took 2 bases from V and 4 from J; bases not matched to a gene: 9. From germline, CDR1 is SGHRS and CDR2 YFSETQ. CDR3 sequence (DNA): TGCGCCAGCAGCTTTGAGACAGGGCGGCCGTACGAGCAGTACTTC. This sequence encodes CASSFETGRPYEQYF. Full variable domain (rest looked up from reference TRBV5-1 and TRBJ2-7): KAGVTQTPRYLIKTRGQQVTLSCSPISGHRSVSWYQQTPGQGLQFLFEYFSETQRNKGNFPGRFSGRQFSNSRSEMNVSTLELGDSALYLCASSFETGRPYEQYFGPGTRLTVT.

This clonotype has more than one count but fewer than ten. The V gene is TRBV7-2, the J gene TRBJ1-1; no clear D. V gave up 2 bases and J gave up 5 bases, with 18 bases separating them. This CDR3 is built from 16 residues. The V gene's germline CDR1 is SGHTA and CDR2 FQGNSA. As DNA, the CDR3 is TGTGCCAGCAGCTTAAGCTCCGGAGGGTACGGGACTGAAGCTTTCTTT. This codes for CASSLSSGGYGTEAFF.

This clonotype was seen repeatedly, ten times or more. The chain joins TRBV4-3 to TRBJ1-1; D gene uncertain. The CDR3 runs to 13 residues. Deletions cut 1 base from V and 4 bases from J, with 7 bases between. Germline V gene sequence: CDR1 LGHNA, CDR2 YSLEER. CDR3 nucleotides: TGCGCCAGCAGCCAAGGAGTATCCACTGAAGCTTTCTTT. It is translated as CASSQGVSTEAFF.

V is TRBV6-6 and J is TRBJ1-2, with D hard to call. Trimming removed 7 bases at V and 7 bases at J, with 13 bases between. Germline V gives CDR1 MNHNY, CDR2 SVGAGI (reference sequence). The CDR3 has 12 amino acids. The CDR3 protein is CASNGDWGGYTF. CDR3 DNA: TGTGCCAGCAATGGAGATTGGGGTGGCTACACCTTC.

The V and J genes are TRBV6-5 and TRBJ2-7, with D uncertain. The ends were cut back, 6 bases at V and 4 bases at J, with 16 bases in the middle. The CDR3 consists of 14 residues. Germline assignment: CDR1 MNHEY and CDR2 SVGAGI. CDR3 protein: CASSYTLGRYEQYF. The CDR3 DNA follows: TGTGCCAGCAGCTACACCCTTGGGCGGTACGAGCAGTACTTC.

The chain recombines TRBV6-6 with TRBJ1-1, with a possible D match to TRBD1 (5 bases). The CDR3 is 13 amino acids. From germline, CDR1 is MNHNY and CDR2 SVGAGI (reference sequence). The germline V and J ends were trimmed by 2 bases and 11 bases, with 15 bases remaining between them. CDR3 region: CASSYRGPKGAFF. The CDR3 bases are TGTGCCAGCAGTTACAGGGGCCCAAAGGGCGCTTTCTTT.

The CDR3 protein is CASSPRTALGEAFF. CDR3 DNA: TGTGCCAGCTCACCTCGGACAGCATTAGGTGAAGCTTTCTTT. The V and J genes are TRBV18 and TRBJ1-1; the D gene is possibly TRBD1 (6 bases). The V gene's germline CDR1 is KGHSH and CDR2 LQKENI. This CDR3 spans 14 amino acids. The V end lost 3 bases, the J end lost 7 bases, and 15 bases lay between the germline ends.

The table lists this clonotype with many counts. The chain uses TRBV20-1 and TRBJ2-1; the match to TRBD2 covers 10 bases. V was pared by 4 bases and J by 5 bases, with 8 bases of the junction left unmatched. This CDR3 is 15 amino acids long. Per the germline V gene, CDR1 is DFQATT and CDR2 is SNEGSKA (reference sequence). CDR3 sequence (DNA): TGCAGTGCTATCGGTGTTAGCGGGGGGAACAATGAGCAGTTCTTC. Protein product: CSAIGVSGGNNEQFF.

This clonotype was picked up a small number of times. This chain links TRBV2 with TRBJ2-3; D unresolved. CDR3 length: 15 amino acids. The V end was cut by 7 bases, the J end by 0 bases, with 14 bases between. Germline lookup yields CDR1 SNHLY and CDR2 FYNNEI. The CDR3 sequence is CASIRSSTSTDTQYF. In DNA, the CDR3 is TGTGCCAGCATTCGAAGCAGTACCAGCACAGATACGCAGTATTTT.

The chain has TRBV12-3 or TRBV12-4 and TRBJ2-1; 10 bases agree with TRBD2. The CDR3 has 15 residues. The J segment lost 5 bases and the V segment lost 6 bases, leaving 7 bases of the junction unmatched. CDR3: CASRAGLADHNEQFF. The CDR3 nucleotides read TGTGCCAGCAGGGCAGGACTAGCGGATCACAATGAGCAGTTCTTC.

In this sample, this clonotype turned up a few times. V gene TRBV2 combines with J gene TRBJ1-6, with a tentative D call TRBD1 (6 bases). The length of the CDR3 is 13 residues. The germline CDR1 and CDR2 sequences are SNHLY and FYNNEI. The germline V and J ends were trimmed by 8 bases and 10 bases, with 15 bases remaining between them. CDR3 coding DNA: TGTGCCAGCGGCGCCGGGGGCAAGTCACCCCTCCACTTT. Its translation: CASGAGGKSPLHF.

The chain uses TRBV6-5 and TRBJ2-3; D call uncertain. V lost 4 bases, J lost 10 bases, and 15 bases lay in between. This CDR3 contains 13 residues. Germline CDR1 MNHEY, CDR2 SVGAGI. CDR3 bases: TGTGCCAGCAGTTCACTGTCCCTAGGTGCGCAGTATTTT. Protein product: CASSSLSLGAQYF.

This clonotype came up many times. CDR3 loop: CASSFRANTIYF. The CDR3 bases are TGTGCCAGCAGCTTTCGGGCGAACACCATATATTTT. The chain links TRBV9 to TRBJ1-3; D ambiguous. Trimming pared 4 bases from V and 7 bases from J, leaving 9 bases between. Looked up from germline, CDR1 is SGDLS and CDR2 is YYNGEE. This CDR3 comprises 12 residues.

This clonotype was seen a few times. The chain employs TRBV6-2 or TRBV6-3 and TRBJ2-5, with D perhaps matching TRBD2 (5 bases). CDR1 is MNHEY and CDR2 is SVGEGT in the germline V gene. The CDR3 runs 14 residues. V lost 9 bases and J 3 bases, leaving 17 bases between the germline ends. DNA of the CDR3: TGTGCCAGTAGGGCCCGGGGTGAGGAAGAGACCCAGTACTTC. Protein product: CASRARGEEETQYF.

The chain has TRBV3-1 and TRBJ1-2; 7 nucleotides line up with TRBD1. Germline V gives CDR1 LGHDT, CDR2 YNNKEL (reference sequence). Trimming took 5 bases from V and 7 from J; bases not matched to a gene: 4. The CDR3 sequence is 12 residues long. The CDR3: CASSYGQVGYTF. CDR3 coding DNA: TGTGCCAGCAGCTACGGACAGGTTGGCTACACCTTC. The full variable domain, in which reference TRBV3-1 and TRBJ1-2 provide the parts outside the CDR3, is DTAVSQTPKYLVTQMGNDKSIKCEQNLGHDTMYWYKQDSKKFLKIMFSYNNKELIINETVPNRFSPKSPDKAHLNLHINSLELGDSAVYFCASSYGQVGYTFGSGTRLTVV.

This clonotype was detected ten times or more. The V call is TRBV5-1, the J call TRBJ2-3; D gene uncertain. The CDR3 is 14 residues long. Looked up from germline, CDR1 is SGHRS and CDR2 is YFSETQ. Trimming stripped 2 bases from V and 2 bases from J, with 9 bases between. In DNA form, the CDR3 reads TGCGCCAGCAGCTTCGGCTCCTACACAGATACGCAGTATTTT. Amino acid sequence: CASSFGSYTDTQYF.

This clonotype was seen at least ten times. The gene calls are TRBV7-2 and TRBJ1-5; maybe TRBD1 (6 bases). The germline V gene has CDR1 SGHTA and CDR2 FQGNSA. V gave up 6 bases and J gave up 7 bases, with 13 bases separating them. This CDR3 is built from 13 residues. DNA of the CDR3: TGTGCCAGCAGGCAGTCTACAGGGCAGCCCCAGCATTTT. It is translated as CASRQSTGQPQHF.

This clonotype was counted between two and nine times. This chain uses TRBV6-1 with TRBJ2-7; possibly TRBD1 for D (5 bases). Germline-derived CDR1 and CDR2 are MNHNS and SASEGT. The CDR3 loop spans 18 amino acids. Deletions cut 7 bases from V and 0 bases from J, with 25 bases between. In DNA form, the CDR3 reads TGTGCCAGCAAGTATGGGCAGGGCCGGACACGTAGCTCCTACGAGCAGTACTTC. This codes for CASKYGQGRTRSSYEQYF.

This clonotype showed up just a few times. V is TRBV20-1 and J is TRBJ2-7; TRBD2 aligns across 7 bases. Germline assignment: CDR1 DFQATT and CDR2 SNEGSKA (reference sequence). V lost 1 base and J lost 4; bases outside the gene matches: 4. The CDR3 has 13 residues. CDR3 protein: CSARGEGGYEQYF. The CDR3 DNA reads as TGCAGTGCTAGAGGGGAGGGAGGGTACGAGCAGTACTTC.